This passage covers 28 T cell receptor beta chains from one sample sequenced in a study of blood T cell repertoires in COVID-19. Produced via immunoSEQ multiplex PCR; TCRdb's table is partial and in-frame only. The sample consists of about 83,000 clones, more than 90% of them appearing once. Sequencing used peripheral blood. These receptors originate from a woman older than 75 with active or convalescent COVID-19.

The chain employs TRBV5-4 and TRBJ1-1; D might be TRBD1 (5 bases). Trimming cost V 0 bases and J 0 bases, with 15 bases left between them. The CDR3 loop spans 17 amino acids. The V gene's germline CDR1 is SGHNT and CDR2 YYREEE (reference sequence). CDR3 nucleotide sequence: TGTGCCAGCAGCTTGGCCTACGGCCGACAGATGAACACTGAAGCTTTCTTT. It is translated as CASSLAYGRQMNTEAFF.

This rearrangement joins TRBV28 to TRBJ1-5, with D unresolved. This CDR3 contains 14 residues. Looked up from germline, CDR1 is MDHEN and CDR2 is SYDVKM. Trimming took off 2 bases at V and 0 bases at J, with 5 bases between the two ends. CDR3 sequence (DNA): TGTGCCAGCAGTTTACGGTATAGCAATCAGCCCCAGCATTTT. Translated: CASSLRYSNQPQHF.

J is TRBJ2-7 and V is TRBV5-6, with D maybe TRBD2 (5 bases). From germline, CDR1 is SGHDT and CDR2 YYEEEE. V lost 3 bases, J lost 3 bases, and 13 bases lay in between. The CDR3 extends over 14 amino acids. The CDR3 here is CASSSVGVDYEQYF. CDR3 in DNA: TGTGCCAGCAGCTCTGTCGGGGTGGACTACGAGCAGTACTTC.

The J gene is TRBJ2-7, the V gene TRBV3-1 (or the pseudogene TRBV3-2); TRBD1 aligns across 10 bases. Germline CDR1 and CDR2: LGHDT and YNNKEL (reference sequence). The CDR3 contains 18 residues. V gave up 0 bases and J gave up 4 bases; unmatched junction bases: 12. The CDR3 loop is CASSQDLDIGTGEYEQYF. The CDR3 nucleotides read TGTGCCAGCAGCCAAGATTTGGATATCGGGACAGGGGAATACGAGCAGTACTTC.

The genes are TRBV28 and TRBJ1-5; D remains unclear. Trimming stripped 6 bases from V and 6 bases from J, with 12 bases between. The CDR3 length is 13 residues. Germline CDR1 is MDHEN and CDR2 is SYDVKM. CDR3 region: CASRPSPSQPQHF. The CDR3 region has the DNA TGTGCCAGCAGACCATCTCCTAGTCAGCCCCAGCATTTT.

This clone has only one observation. The chain combines TRBV27 with TRBJ1-4; maybe TRBD1 (5 bases). Germline V lookup: CDR1 MNHEY, CDR2 SMNVEV (reference sequence). The length of the CDR3 is 15 residues. Trimming removed 6 bases from V and 1 base from J, with 12 bases in between. The CDR3 protein is CASSPGGLTNEKLFF. Written as DNA, the CDR3 is TGTGCCAGCAGCCCCGGGGGGTTAACTAATGAAAAACTGTTTTTT.

The chain is built from TRBV19 and TRBJ2-7; possible D gene TRBD1, 5 bases. Germline-derived CDR1 and CDR2 are LNHDA and SQIVND (reference sequence). With 3 bases removed from V and 6 bases from J, the gap between germline ends came to 15 bases. The length of the CDR3 is 14 residues. This chain's CDR3 is CASSIIGREGEQYF. The CDR3 bases are TGTGCCAGTAGTATCATTGGCAGGGAAGGCGAGCAGTACTTC.

The V gene is TRBV10-3, the J gene TRBJ2-1; TRBD2 agrees at 14 bases. The germline V gene has CDR1 ENHRY and CDR2 SYGVKD. V shed 5 bases, J shed 2 bases, and the junction held 5 bases outside the gene matches. The CDR3 runs 17 residues. CDR3 sequence: CAISRTSGGSPYNEQFF. DNA of the CDR3: TGTGCCATCAGTCGGACTAGCGGGGGGAGCCCCTACAATGAGCAGTTCTTC.

The chain recombines TRBV28 with TRBJ2-5; maybe TRBD1 (6 bases). The CDR3 length is 14 residues. Per the germline V gene, CDR1 is MDHEN and CDR2 is SYDVKM. Trimming removed 6 bases at V and 1 base at J, with 12 bases between. CDR3 nucleotides: TGTGCCAGCAGCCTACCAGGGGCCCAAGAGACCCAGTACTTC. This encodes CASSLPGAQETQYF.

CDR3 sequence (DNA): TGTGCCAGCTCCCCCGGATTAGGTACAGGCCCTGACGAGCAGTACTTC. The encoded protein is CASSPGLGTGPDEQYF. This chain links TRBV18 with TRBJ2-7; D is perhaps TRBD1 (5 bases). The CDR3 totals 16 residues. CDR1 is KGHSH and CDR2 is LQKENI in the germline V gene. V lost 6 bases and J 5 bases, leaving 23 bases between the germline ends. Filled out from reference TRBV18 and TRBJ2-7, the complete variable domain reads NAGVMQNPRHLVRRRGQEARLRCSPMKGHSHVYWYRQLPEEGLKFMVYLQKENIIDESGMPKERFSAEFPKEGPSILRIQQVVRGDSAAYFCASSPGLGTGPDEQYFGPGTRLTVT.

V gene TRBV6-5 combines with J gene TRBJ2-1; 10 bases agree with TRBD2. CDR3 size: 15 residues. Germline values: CDR1 MNHEY, CDR2 SVGAGI. The J segment lost 0 bases and the V segment lost 5 bases, leaving 1 base of the junction unmatched. In nucleotides, the CDR3 is TGTGCCAGCAGTAGCGGGGGGGTCTCCTACAATGAGCAGTTCTTC. This sequence encodes CASSSGGVSYNEQFF.

Comment on this clone: The germline gene is not matched at one end of the junction; a read error may be the cause. V usage is TRBV6-1 and J usage is TRBJ1-2; D perhaps matches TRBD1 (5 bases). The germline V gene encodes CDR1 MNHNS and CDR2 SASEGT. The CDR3 has 16 residues. The CDR3 region has the DNA TGTGCCAGCAGGGAAGACAGACCCCTGCGATCAAGTGGCTACACCTTC. Its translation is CASREDRPLRSSGYTF.

The genes are TRBV7-2 and TRBJ1-1; no clear D gene. The CDR3 runs to 14 residues. The germline V gene has CDR1 SGHTA and CDR2 FQGNSA. The V gene lost 1 base and the J gene lost 8 bases, with 14 bases spanning the gap. CDR3 amino acids: CASSLGVAGWEAFF. CDR3 nucleotide sequence: TGTGCCAGCAGCTTAGGGGTGGCCGGGTGGGAAGCTTTCTTT.

The chain combines TRBV5-1 with TRBJ1-1; 8 nucleotides align to TRBD1. The CDR3 totals 15 residues. Germline loops: CDR1 SGHRS, CDR2 YFSETQ. The trim removed 4 bases at V and 1 base at J, leaving 6 bases unmatched. CDR3 in amino acids: CASSPNTGGNTEAFF. The CDR3 bases are TGCGCCAGCAGCCCAAACACAGGGGGGAACACTGAAGCTTTCTTT. The whole variable domain, filled in from reference TRBV5-1 and TRBJ1-1, reads KAGVTQTPRYLIKTRGQQVTLSCSPISGHRSVSWYQQTPGQGLQFLFEYFSETQRNKGNFPGRFSGRQFSNSRSEMNVSTLELGDSALYLCASSPNTGGNTEAFFGQGTRLTVV.

The chain recombines TRBV3-1 (or the pseudogene TRBV3-2) with TRBJ2-7; the match to TRBD1 covers 8 bases. The CDR3 runs to 13 residues. V shed 3 bases and J 2 bases; nucleotides not matched to a gene: 0. The V gene's germline CDR1 is LGHDT and CDR2 YNNKEL (reference sequence). The CDR3 region is CASSQTGAYEQYF. In DNA, the CDR3 is TGTGCCAGCAGCCAGACAGGGGCCTACGAGCAGTACTTC.

This clone was observed once. Other DNA sequences from this sample encode an identical CDR3 as well. This sequence joins TRBV9 and TRBJ2-5; 7 bases fit TRBD2. Germline CDR1 is SGDLS and CDR2 is YYNGEE. The CDR3 extends over 15 amino acids. The ends lost 3 bases at V and 4 bases at J; junction bases unmatched: 9. Here the CDR3 DNA reads TGTGCCAGCAGCGCATCGGGCGGGGGTCGAGAGACCCAGTACTTC. Amino acid sequence: CASSASGGGRETQYF.

This chain's CDR3 is CASSYSGLSNTGELFF. The CDR3 DNA follows: TGTGCCAGCAGTTACTCGGGACTATCTAACACCGGGGAGCTGTTTTTT. This sequence joins TRBV6-2 or TRBV6-3 and TRBJ2-2; 7 bases line up with TRBD2. Trimming took 0 bases from V and 2 from J; bases not matched to a gene: 3. The CDR3 consists of 16 residues. Per the germline V gene, CDR1 is MNHEY and CDR2 is SVGEGT.

This rearrangement joins TRBV2 to TRBJ1-5, with TRBD1 identical over 9 bases. The CDR3 contains 14 residues. Germline-derived CDR1 and CDR2 are SNHLY and FYNNEI. With 5 bases clipped from V and 5 bases from J, the junction kept 4 bases outside the gene matches. DNA for the CDR3: TGTGCCAGCAGTAAGGACAGGGGCGATCAGCCCCAGCATTTT. It translates to CASSKDRGDQPQHF.

This clone came up once. The chain couples TRBV11-2 to TRBJ2-7; perhaps TRBD2 as D (5 bases). The CDR3 is 15 amino acids. Trimming stripped 1 base from V and 0 bases from J, with 10 bases between. Per the germline V gene, CDR1 is SGHAT and CDR2 is FQNNGV. The CDR3 protein is CASSLVEGPSYEQYF. The CDR3 DNA reads TGTGCCAGCAGCTTAGTAGAGGGTCCCTCCTACGAGCAGTACTTC.

The J gene is TRBJ2-7, the V gene TRBV29-1; 7 nucleotides agree with TRBD1. Per germline, CDR1 SQVTM and CDR2 ANQGSEA. There are 13 residues in the CDR3. Unmatched junction bases numbered 8, after V lost 4 bases and J lost 5 bases. CDR3 sequence reads: CSVAGRGLHEQYF. Written as DNA, the CDR3 is TGCAGCGTTGCGGGTAGGGGGCTCCACGAGCAGTACTTC.

The chain joins TRBV4-1 to TRBJ1-3, with unresolved D. Trimming stripped 4 bases from V and 0 bases from J, with 13 bases between. The germline gives CDR1 MGHRA, CDR2 YSYEKL. This CDR3 spans 16 amino acids. CDR3 region: CASSRPGVDSGNTIYF. The CDR3 DNA sequence: TGCGCCAGCAGCCGCCCCGGGGTAGACTCTGGAAACACCATATATTTT.

J is TRBJ1-1 and V is TRBV12-3 or TRBV12-4, with D hard to call. Between the trimmed V and J ends, which lost 2 bases and 3 bases, there was a span of 7 bases. This CDR3 region has 13 residues. The CDR3 here is CASSLYTDTEAFF. The CDR3, as DNA: TGTGCCAGCAGTTTATATACGGACACTGAAGCTTTCTTT.

The chain is built from TRBV6-5 and TRBJ1-2; 7 nucleotides agree with TRBD1. Trimming took 6 bases from V and 1 from J; bases not matched to a gene: 5. The CDR3 has 14 amino acids. Germline CDR1 is MNHEY and CDR2 is SVGAGI. CDR3 nucleotide sequence: TGTGCCAGCAGCAGGGACAGCCTTAACTATGGCTACACCTTC. Residues: CASSRDSLNYGYTF.

This chain joins TRBV19 and TRBJ2-2; 10 bases map to TRBD1. Germline CDR1 and CDR2: LNHDA and SQIVND (reference sequence). Losses at the gene ends were 3 bases for V and 5 bases for J; bases not matched to a gene: 3. The CDR3 is 15 residues long. CDR3 amino acids: CASSITGQGTGELFF. The CDR3 DNA reads as TGTGCCAGTAGTATTACGGGACAGGGGACCGGGGAGCTGTTTTTT. The full variable domain, with the rest looked up from reference TRBV19 and TRBJ2-2, is DGGITQSPKYLFRKEGQNVTLSCEQNLNHDAMYWYRQDPGQGLRLIYYSQIVNDFQKGDIAEGYSVSREKKESFPLTVTSAQKNPTAFYLCASSITGQGTGELFFGEGSRLTVL.

The V gene is TRBV4-2, the J gene TRBJ2-7, with 9 positions matching TRBD1. After removal of 1 base from V and 5 bases from J, the junction contained 6 bases not matched to a gene. The V gene's germline CDR1 is LGHNA and CDR2 YNFKEQ. This CDR3 has 15 residues. The CDR3 reads CASSQGGQGSHEQYF. CDR3 DNA: TGTGCCAGCAGCCAAGGGGGACAGGGCAGCCACGAGCAGTACTTC.

This chain links TRBV24-1 with TRBJ2-7, with a weak D call TRBD2 (6 bases). The germline gives CDR1 KGHDR, CDR2 SFDVKD. V was trimmed by 7 bases and J by 2 bases, leaving 14 bases between them. CDR3 length equals 14 residues. The CDR3 nucleotides are TGTGCCACCAGGCTACTAGCAGGGCCCTACGAGCAGTACTTC. This sequence encodes CATRLLAGPYEQYF.

The chain is built from TRBV4-2 and TRBJ2-7; TRBD1 is a possible D gene (5 bases). The CDR3 contains 15 residues. V was trimmed by 1 base and J by 7 bases, leaving 17 bases between them. From germline, CDR1 is LGHNA and CDR2 YNFKEQ. CDR3 in DNA: TGTGCCAGCAGCCAAGGAAGGCCAGGGTTCGAGGAGCAGTACTTC. Protein: CASSQGRPGFEEQYF.

V gene TRBV2 combines with J gene TRBJ1-1, with D possibly being TRBD1 (5 bases). V was pared by 7 bases and J by 1 base, with 13 bases between. Germline CDR1 SNHLY, CDR2 FYNNEI. The CDR3 loop spans 14 amino acids. The CDR3 coding sequence is TGTGCCAGCATAGGGGTCCTTAGGAACACTGAAGCTTTCTTT. Translating gives CASIGVLRNTEAFF.